Each of the 27 T cell receptor beta chains below was sequenced from the same sample in a study of cytomegalovirus exposure and HLA in healthy donors. The PCR used 60 Vbeta and 13 Jbeta primers. Repertoires were generated with immunoSEQ multiplex PCR, while TCRdb's copy carries only in-frame clones and drops some. The repertoire includes 150,000 to 200,000 clones, over 65% of them detected once, and around 7% sits in the top ten. Sequenced input: PBMCs. All receptors come from a man aged 35-49 years in good health and CMV-seropositive.

The chain carries TRBV7-3 and TRBJ2-3; 8 nucleotides line up with TRBD1. Per the germline V gene, CDR1 is SGHTA and CDR2 is FQGTGA. Germline trimming cut 5 bases from V and 0 bases from J; bases unmatched to any gene: 10. CDR3 length: 17 residues. The CDR3 here is CASSNLDRVVSTDTQYF. The CDR3 DNA sequence: TGTGCCAGCAGCAACCTGGACAGGGTCGTAAGCACAGATACGCAGTATTTT.

This rearrangement joins TRBV4-3 to TRBJ1-4; the D is unclear. The CDR3 covers 14 residues. The V gene's germline CDR1 is LGHNA and CDR2 YSLEER. V was shortened by 2 bases and J by 3 bases, with 7 bases between the two germline ends. The DNA for the CDR3 is TGCGCCAGCAGCCAACAGTGGTCTAATGAAAAACTGTTTTTT. It yields the protein CASSQQWSNEKLFF.

This clone was counted between two and nine times. The rearrangement links TRBV9 to TRBJ2-7; 7 bases agree with TRBD1. Germline V gene lookup returns CDR1 SGDLS and CDR2 YYNGEE. The V gene end was trimmed by 0 bases and the J gene end by 3 bases; junction bases not matched to a gene: 6. The CDR3 extends over 15 amino acids. DNA of the CDR3: TGTGCCAGCAGCGTAGGGCAGGGGGTGGTCTACGAGCAGTACTTC. It yields the protein CASSVGQGVVYEQYF.

The chain uses TRBV10-3 and TRBJ2-7, with 9 bases identical to TRBD1. The CDR3 extends over 14 amino acids. V dropped 4 bases and J dropped 9; count of bases not matched to a gene: 10. In germline, CDR1 is ENHRY, CDR2 SYGVKD. The CDR3 bases are TGTGCCATCAGTGTTACCCCGGGACAGGGAGGGCAGTACTTC. Amino acids: CAISVTPGQGGQYF.

V is TRBV9 and J is TRBJ1-3; no definite D call. The germline CDR1 and CDR2 sequences are SGDLS and YYNGEE. There are 13 residues in the CDR3. V lost 7 bases and J 0 bases, leaving 8 bases between the germline ends. The CDR3 loop is CASQGSSGNTIYF. In nucleotides, the CDR3 is TGTGCCAGCCAAGGGAGCTCTGGAAACACCATATATTTT.

V and J are TRBV5-5 and TRBJ1-2, with D maybe TRBD1 (5 bases). This CDR3 is built from 15 residues. Trimming pared 0 bases from V and 7 bases from J, leaving 16 bases between. CDR1 is SGHKS and CDR2 is YYEKEE in the germline V gene (reference sequence). The CDR3 loop reads CASSLVVRAGTGYTF. The CDR3 DNA sequence: TGTGCCAGCAGCTTGGTTGTTAGGGCGGGGACTGGCTACACCTTC.

The chain links TRBV6-1 to TRBJ1-4; 7 nucleotides line up with TRBD1. The CDR3 sequence is 15 residues long. The V gene's germline CDR1 is MNHNS and CDR2 SASEGT. V dropped 4 bases and J dropped 0; count of bases not matched to a gene: 2. CDR3 loop: CASSGQGPTNEKLFF. The CDR3 DNA reads as TGTGCCAGCAGTGGACAGGGACCAACTAATGAAAAACTGTTTTTT.

The chain uses TRBV11-3 and TRBJ1-5, with 9 bases that match TRBD1. Looked up from germline, CDR1 is SGHNT and CDR2 is YENEEA. This CDR3 has 15 residues. J gave up 2 bases and V 4 bases, and 3 bases lay outside the gene matches. The CDR3 protein is CASSSGQGGNQPQHF. DNA of the CDR3: TGTGCCAGCAGCTCGGGACAGGGAGGCAATCAGCCCCAGCATTTT.

The genes are TRBV25-1 and TRBJ2-6; maybe TRBD1 (6 bases). This CDR3 contains 17 residues. Germline CDR1 and CDR2: MGHDK and SYGVNS. V was clipped by 2 bases and J by 2 bases, with 13 bases between them. The CDR3 spells CASSEPRTGPGANVLTF. For the CDR3, the DNA is TGTGCCAGCAGTGAACCCCGCACAGGGCCTGGGGCCAACGTCCTGACTTTC.

The chain uses TRBV19 and TRBJ2-1, with 14 nucleotides matching TRBD2. The CDR3 spans 18 residues. V dropped 4 bases and J dropped 0; count of bases not matched to a gene: 5. Germline V gene lookup returns CDR1 LNHDA and CDR2 SQIVND (reference sequence). The CDR3 is CASSRTSGGLSSYNEQFF. For the CDR3, the DNA is TGTGCCAGTAGTAGGACTAGCGGGGGGCTCAGCTCCTACAATGAGCAGTTCTTC.

This clone was seen only a few times. The chain joins TRBV9 to TRBJ1-4; 7 bases agree with TRBD1. Germline CDR1 SGDLS, CDR2 YYNGEE. The CDR3 length is 13 residues. Germline trimming cut 4 bases from V and 10 bases from J; bases unmatched to any gene: 7. CDR3: CASSFRQGGKLFF. The CDR3, as DNA: TGTGCCAGCAGCTTTCGACAGGGTGGAAAACTGTTTTTT.

The chain is built from TRBV27 and TRBJ1-2, with a possible D match to TRBD1 (5 bases). The germline V gene encodes CDR1 MNHEY and CDR2 SMNVEV (reference sequence). V lost 5 bases to trimming and J lost 2 bases, with 18 bases between them. This CDR3 is built from 16 residues. DNA of the CDR3: TGTGCCAGCAGTCCCGCTGGGGCCGGGCGAAACTATGGCTACACCTTC. Residues: CASSPAGAGRNYGYTF.

The chain carries TRBV7-8 and TRBJ2-7; 8 bases are a match to TRBD2. The germline gives CDR1 SGHVS, CDR2 FQNEAQ. With 0 bases clipped from V and 6 bases from J, the junction kept 10 bases outside the gene matches. There are 16 residues in the CDR3. CDR3 protein: CASSLARGAGPREQYF. The CDR3 DNA reads as TGTGCCAGCAGCTTAGCGCGGGGGGCGGGGCCGCGCGAGCAGTACTTC.

This chain uses TRBV5-4 with TRBJ2-7; 15 bases align to TRBD2. Germline CDR1 SGHNT, CDR2 YYREEE (reference sequence). V dropped 3 bases and J dropped 1; count of bases not matched to a gene: 2. The CDR3 spans 16 residues. CDR3 nucleotide sequence: TGTGCCAGCAGCTCGGGGACTAGCGGGGGGTCCTACGAGCAGTACTTC. Translated: CASSSGTSGGSYEQYF.

This chain joins TRBV25-1 and TRBJ1-1; D is perhaps TRBD1 (5 bases). Between the trimmed V and J ends, which lost 3 bases and 5 bases, there was a span of 13 bases. This CDR3 has 14 residues. Germline values: CDR1 MGHDK, CDR2 SYGVNS. CDR3 residues: CASSDEGARTEAFF. The DNA for the CDR3 is TGTGCCAGCAGTGATGAAGGGGCGCGGACTGAAGCTTTCTTT.

As regards this clone: A read error is possible here, since a much larger clone lies one base away. The chain employs TRBV9 and TRBJ2-5, with 8 bases matching TRBD1. CDR1 is SGDLS and CDR2 is YYNGEE in the germline V gene. Trimming removed 4 bases from V and 2 bases from J; junction bases left unmatched: 4. The CDR3 consists of 14 residues. CDR3 nucleotides: TGTGCCAGCAGCACCCGGACAGGGCAAGAGACCCAGTACTTC. This encodes CASSTRTGQETQYF.

The chain employs TRBV15 and TRBJ2-3, with D tentatively TRBD2 (6 bases). Deletions cut 0 bases from V and 2 bases from J, with 18 bases between. This CDR3 is 18 amino acids long. CDR1 is LNHNV and CDR2 is YYDKDF in the germline V gene (reference sequence). In DNA, the CDR3 is TGTGCCACCAGCAGAGATGCGGAGATTAGCGGCCCCACAGATACGCAGTATTTT. Translating gives CATSRDAEISGPTDTQYF.

This clone appeared once. The chain links TRBV7-9 to TRBJ1-2, with D perhaps matching TRBD1 (6 bases). V lost 3 bases and J lost 8, with 13 bases in between. Germline V lookup: CDR1 SEHNR, CDR2 FQNEAQ (reference sequence). The CDR3 loop spans 13 amino acids. CDR3 sequence (DNA): TGTGCCAGCAGCTTGAGGGGGTCGGAAGGCTACACCTTC. This gives the protein CASSLRGSEGYTF.

This clone occurred a few times. This chain links TRBV2 with TRBJ2-5, with a tentative D call TRBD1 (5 bases). The J call is doubtful: the DNA matches TRBJ2-7 better. Germline V gene sequence: CDR1 SNHLY, CDR2 FYNNEI. The CDR3 sequence is 15 residues long. CDR3 region: CASSTGPLSSYEQYF. The CDR3 DNA reads TGTGCCAGCAGTACAGGTCCCCTGAGCTCCTACGAGCAGTACTTC.

The chain is built from TRBV10-2 and TRBJ1-1; D is ambiguous. V shed 2 bases and J shed 0 bases, with 7 bases lying between them. The CDR3 runs 14 residues. Germline V gene sequence: CDR1 WSHSY, CDR2 SAAADI. This CDR3 is CASSEVGLNTEAFF. The CDR3 DNA follows: TGCGCCAGCAGTGAGGTTGGCTTGAACACTGAAGCTTTCTTT.

The genes are TRBV30 and TRBJ1-2, with 10 positions matching TRBD1. CDR1 is GTSNPN and CDR2 is SVGIG in the germline V gene (reference sequence). The length of the CDR3 is 15 residues. With V trimmed by 4 bases and J by 7 bases, 12 bases remained unmatched. CDR3 nucleotide sequence: TGTGCCTGGAAGGGATTAGGGACAGGGGCTAGTGGCTACACCTTC. Translation: CAWKGLGTGASGYTF.

This clone was seen just once. Other nucleotide sequences from this sample produce the same CDR3. J is TRBJ1-5 and V is TRBV4-2, with D hard to call. Germline V gene data show CDR1 as LGHNA and CDR2 as YNFKEQ. V dropped 4 bases and J dropped 5 bases, with 12 bases sitting between them. The CDR3 length is 14 residues. The CDR3 loop is CASSPAGGDQPQHF. CDR3 nucleotides: TGTGCCAGCAGCCCCGCCGGCGGAGATCAGCCCCAGCATTTT.

This clone was observed once. This sequence joins TRBV9 and TRBJ2-7; D may be TRBD2 (6 bases). The length of the CDR3 is 16 residues. V was pared by 0 bases and J by 3 bases, with 16 bases between. CDR1 is SGDLS and CDR2 is YYNGEE in the germline V gene. The CDR3 nucleotides are TGTGCCAGCAGCGTAGGAACCGGGACTTCCCTCTACGAGCAGTACTTC. This codes for CASSVGTGTSLYEQYF.

The V gene is TRBV27, the J gene TRBJ2-3, with TRBD2 identical over 7 bases. V shed 3 bases, J shed 6 bases, and the junction held 0 bases outside the gene matches. The CDR3 is made up of 12 amino acids. Germline V gene data show CDR1 as MNHEY and CDR2 as SMNVEV (reference sequence). CDR3 in DNA: TGTGCCAGCAGTTTCGGGGGGGATACGCAGTATTTT. Protein: CASSFGGDTQYF.

V is TRBV11-1 and J is TRBJ2-3, with D possibly TRBD2 on 6 matching bases. Germline V gene lookup returns CDR1 SGHAT and CDR2 FQDESV (reference sequence). The CDR3 runs 17 residues. The ends were cut back, 3 bases at V and 0 bases at J, with 16 bases in the middle. The CDR3 nucleotides read TGTGCCAGCAGCTTTAGCCCGTTGGGGGGTAGCACAGATACGCAGTATTTT. It yields the protein CASSFSPLGGSTDTQYF.

The chain combines TRBV18 with TRBJ2-3; TRBD2 is a possible D gene (6 bases). V was shortened by 3 bases and J by 7 bases, with 14 bases between the two germline ends. The CDR3 sequence is 14 residues long. Germline V gene data show CDR1 as KGHSH and CDR2 as LQKENI. The CDR3 DNA follows: TGTGCCAGCTCACCTCCAGGAGGGAGGAATACGCAGTATTTT. Protein: CASSPPGGRNTQYF.

The rearrangement links TRBV7-9 to TRBJ1-1; D is unresolved. V lost 7 bases, J lost 2 bases, and 5 bases lay in between. This CDR3 has 11 residues. Per the germline V gene, CDR1 is SEHNR and CDR2 is FQNEAQ (reference sequence). The CDR3 reads CASKRNTEAFF. As DNA, the CDR3 is TGTGCCAGCAAGAGAAACACTGAAGCTTTCTTT.